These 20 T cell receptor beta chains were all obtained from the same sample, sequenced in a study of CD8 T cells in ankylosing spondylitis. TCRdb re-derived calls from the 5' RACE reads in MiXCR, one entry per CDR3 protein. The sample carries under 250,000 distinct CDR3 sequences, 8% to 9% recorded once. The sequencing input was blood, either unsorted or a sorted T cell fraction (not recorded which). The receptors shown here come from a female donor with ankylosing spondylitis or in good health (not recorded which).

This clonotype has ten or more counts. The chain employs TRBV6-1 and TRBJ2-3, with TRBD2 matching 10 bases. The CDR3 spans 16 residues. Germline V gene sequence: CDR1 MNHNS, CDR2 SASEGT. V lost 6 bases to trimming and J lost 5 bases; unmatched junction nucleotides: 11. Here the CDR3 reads CASSPLAGVSKDTQYF. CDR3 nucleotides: TGTGCCAGCAGCCCCCTAGCGGGAGTATCGAAAGATACGCAGTATTTT.

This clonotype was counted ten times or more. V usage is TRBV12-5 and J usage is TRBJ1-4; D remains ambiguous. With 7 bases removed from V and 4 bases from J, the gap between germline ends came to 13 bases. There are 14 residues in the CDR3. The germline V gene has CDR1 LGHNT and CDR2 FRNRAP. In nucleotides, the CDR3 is TGTGCTAGTGCCTTCGGAACAGTTAATGAAAAACTGTTTTTT. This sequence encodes CASAFGTVNEKLFF.

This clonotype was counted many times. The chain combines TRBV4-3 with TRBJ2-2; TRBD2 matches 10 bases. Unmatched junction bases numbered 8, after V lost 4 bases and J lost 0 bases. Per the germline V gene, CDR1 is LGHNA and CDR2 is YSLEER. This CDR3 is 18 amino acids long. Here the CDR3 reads CASSPGSGLASNTGELFF. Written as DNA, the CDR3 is TGCGCCAGCAGCCCCGGGTCGGGACTAGCGTCGAACACCGGGGAGCTGTTTTTT.

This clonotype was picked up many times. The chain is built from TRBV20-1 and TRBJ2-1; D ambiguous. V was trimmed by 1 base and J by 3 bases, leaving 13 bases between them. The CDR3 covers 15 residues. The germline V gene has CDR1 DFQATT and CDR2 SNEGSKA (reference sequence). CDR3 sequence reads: CSARVGSANYNEQFF. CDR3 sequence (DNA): TGCAGTGCTAGAGTCGGCTCGGCGAACTACAATGAGCAGTTCTTC.

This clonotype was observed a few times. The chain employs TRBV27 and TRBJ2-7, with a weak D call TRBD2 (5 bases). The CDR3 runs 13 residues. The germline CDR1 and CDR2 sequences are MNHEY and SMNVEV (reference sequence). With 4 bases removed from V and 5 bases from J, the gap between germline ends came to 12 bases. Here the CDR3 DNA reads TGTGCCAGCAGTTACCCGGGATCGAACGAGCAGTACTTC. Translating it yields CASSYPGSNEQYF.

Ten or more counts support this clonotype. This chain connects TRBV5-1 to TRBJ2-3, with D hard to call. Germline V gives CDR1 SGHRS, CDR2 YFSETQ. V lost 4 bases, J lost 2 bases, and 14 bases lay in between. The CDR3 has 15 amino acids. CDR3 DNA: TGCGCCAGCAGCCCACCATCTCAACTCACAGATACGCAGTATTTT. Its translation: CASSPPSQLTDTQYF.

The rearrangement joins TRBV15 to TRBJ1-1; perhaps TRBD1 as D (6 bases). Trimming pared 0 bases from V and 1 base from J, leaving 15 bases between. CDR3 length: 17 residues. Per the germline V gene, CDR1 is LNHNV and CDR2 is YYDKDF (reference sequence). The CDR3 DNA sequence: TGTGCCACCAGCAGAGAGGGGGGGGCGAGCTGGAACACTGAAGCTTTCTTT. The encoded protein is CATSREGGASWNTEAFF.

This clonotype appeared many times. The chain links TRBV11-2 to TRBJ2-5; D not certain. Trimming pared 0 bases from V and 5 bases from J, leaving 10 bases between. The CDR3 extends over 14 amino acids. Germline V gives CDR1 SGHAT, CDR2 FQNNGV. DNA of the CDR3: TGTGCCAGCAGCTTAGAGCTAGGAGCGGAGACCCAGTACTTC. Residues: CASSLELGAETQYF.

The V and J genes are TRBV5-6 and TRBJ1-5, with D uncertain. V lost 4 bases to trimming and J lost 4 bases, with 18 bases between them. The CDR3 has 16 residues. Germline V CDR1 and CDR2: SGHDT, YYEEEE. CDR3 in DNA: TGTGCCAGCAGCCCCTCTTGGACCCGTGGAAATCAGCCCCAGCATTTT. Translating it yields CASSPSWTRGNQPQHF.

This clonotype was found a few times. This chain's CDR3 is CSARDYYFTGDEQFF. CDR3 coding DNA: TGCAGTGCTAGAGATTACTACTTTACTGGGGATGAGCAGTTCTTC. The V and J genes are TRBV20-1 and TRBJ2-1; D is uncertain. V was cut by 0 bases and J by 8 bases, with 17 bases left in between. This CDR3 spans 15 amino acids. Germline V gene data show CDR1 as DFQATT and CDR2 as SNEGSKA (reference sequence).

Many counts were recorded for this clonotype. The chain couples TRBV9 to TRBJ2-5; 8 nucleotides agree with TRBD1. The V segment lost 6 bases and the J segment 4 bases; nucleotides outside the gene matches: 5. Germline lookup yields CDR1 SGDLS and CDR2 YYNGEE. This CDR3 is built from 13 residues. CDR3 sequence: CASTRTGRETQYF. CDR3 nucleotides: TGTGCCAGCACCAGGACAGGGAGAGAGACCCAGTACTTC.

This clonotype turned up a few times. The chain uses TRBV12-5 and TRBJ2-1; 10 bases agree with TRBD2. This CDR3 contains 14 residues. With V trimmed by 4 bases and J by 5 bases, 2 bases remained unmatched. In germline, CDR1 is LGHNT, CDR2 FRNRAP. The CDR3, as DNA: TGTGCTAGTGGTTGGACTAGCGGACACAATGAGCAGTTCTTC. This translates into CASGWTSGHNEQFF.

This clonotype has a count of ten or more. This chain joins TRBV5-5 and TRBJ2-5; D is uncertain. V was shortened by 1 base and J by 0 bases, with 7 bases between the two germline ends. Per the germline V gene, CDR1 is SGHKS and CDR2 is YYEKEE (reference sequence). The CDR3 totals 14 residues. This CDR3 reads CASSLWQYQETQYF. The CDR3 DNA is TGTGCCAGCAGCTTGTGGCAGTACCAAGAGACCCAGTACTTC. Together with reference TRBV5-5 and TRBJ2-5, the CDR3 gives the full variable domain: DAGVTQSPTHLIKTRGQQVTLRCSPISGHKSVSWYQQVLGQGPQFIFQYYEKEERGRGNFPDRFSARQFPNYSSELNVNALLLGDSALYLCASSLWQYQETQYFGPGTRLLVL.

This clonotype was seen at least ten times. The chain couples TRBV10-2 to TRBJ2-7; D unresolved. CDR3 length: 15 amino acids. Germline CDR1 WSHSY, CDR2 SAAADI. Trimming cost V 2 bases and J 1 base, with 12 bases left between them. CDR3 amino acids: CASSELGGRSYEQYF. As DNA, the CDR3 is TGCGCCAGCAGTGAGCTAGGTGGACGATCCTACGAGCAGTACTTC.

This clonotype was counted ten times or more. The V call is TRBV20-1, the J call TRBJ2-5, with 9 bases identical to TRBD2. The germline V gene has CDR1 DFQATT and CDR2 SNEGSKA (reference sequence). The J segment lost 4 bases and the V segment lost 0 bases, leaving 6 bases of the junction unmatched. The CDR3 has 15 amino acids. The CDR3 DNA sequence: TGCAGTGCTAGAGATGGCGGGAGGGCCGTAGAGACCCAGTACTTC. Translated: CSARDGGRAVETQYF.

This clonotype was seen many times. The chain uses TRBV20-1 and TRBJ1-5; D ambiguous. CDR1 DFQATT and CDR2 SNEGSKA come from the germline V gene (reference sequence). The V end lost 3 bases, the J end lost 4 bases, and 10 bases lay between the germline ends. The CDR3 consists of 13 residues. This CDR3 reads CSASLASNQPQHF. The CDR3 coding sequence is TGCAGTGCTAGTCTTGCCTCAAATCAGCCCCAGCATTTT.

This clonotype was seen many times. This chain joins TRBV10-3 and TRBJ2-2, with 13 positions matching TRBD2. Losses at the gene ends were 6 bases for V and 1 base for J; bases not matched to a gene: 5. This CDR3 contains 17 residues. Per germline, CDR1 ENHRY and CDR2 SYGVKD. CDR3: CAISRLAGGLNTGELFF. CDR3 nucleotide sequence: TGTGCCATCAGCCGACTAGCGGGAGGCCTGAACACCGGGGAGCTGTTTTTT.

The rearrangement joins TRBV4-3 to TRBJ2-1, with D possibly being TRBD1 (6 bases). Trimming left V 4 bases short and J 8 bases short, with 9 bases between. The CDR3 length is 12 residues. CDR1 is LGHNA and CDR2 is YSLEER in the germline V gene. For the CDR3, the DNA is TGCGCCAGCAGCCCTTGGGGGCATGAGCAGTTCTTC. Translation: CASSPWGHEQFF.

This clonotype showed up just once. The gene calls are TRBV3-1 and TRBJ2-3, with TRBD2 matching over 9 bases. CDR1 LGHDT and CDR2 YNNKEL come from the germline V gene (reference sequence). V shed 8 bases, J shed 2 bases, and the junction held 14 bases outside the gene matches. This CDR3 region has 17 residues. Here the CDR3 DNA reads TGTGCCAGCTCCACCTTGTTCGGGGGACTAGCCACAGATACGCAGTATTTT. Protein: CASSTLFGGLATDTQYF.

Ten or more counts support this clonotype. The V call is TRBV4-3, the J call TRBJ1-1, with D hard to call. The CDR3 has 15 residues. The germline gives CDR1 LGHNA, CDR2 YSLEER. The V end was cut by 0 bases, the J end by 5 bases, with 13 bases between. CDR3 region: CASSQDNGVWTEAFF. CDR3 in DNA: TGCGCCAGCAGCCAAGATAACGGGGTGTGGACTGAAGCTTTCTTT.